This TCR beta chain is drawn from a study of blood T cells in healthy people across ages. Through a sample-barcoded 5' primer and a J-beta primer mix, a second PCR was run for roughly 7 to 11 cycles. MiXCR, run by TCRdb on the 5' RACE reads, gives a single entry per CDR3 protein. This sample carries 700,000 to 1,000,000 distinct CDR3 sequences, around two fifths of them seen once, and the ten largest clones take roughly a fifth. CDR3 length equals 16 residues. V lost 6 bases, J lost 3 bases, and 7 bases stayed unmatched. In germline, CDR1 is MNHEY, CDR2 SVGEGT. Specimen: blood. The V and J genes are TRBV6-2 or TRBV6-3 and TRBJ2-7; 14 bases fit TRBD2. The sequence derives from a man in his sixties in good health. CDR3 sequence reads: CASRGLAGETHYEQYF. The DNA of the CDR3 is TGTGCCAGCAGGGGACTAGCGGGGGAGACACACTACGAGCAGTACTTC.